This TCR beta chain was captured in a study of T cells after yellow fever vaccination. Study at large: Preparation of fractions with low cell numbers was performed using SMART-Seq v4 Ultra Low Input.

TCRdb reanalysed the 5' RACE reads using MiXCR and keeps one entry per CDR3 protein. The table shows more than 90,000 distinct CDR3 sequences, with 7.2% occurring only once. This clonotype was detected a few times. No antigen is known for it. The CDR3 spans 15 residues. Trimming took 4 bases from V and 11 from J; bases not matched to a gene: 14. The V gene's germline CDR1 is MNHEY and CDR2 SVGEGT. Study outcomes and limitations: The bulk population could contribute abundant contaminating clonotypes to FACS-sorted repertoires. Weaker, the secondary response peaked sooner, at day 5 versus 15. A small proportion of clonotypes was detected in both the CD4 and CD8 compartments.

The starting material was CD4+ T cells sorted from PBMCs, obtained about 41 days after the first yellow fever vaccination. J is TRBJ1-5 and V is TRBV6-2 or TRBV6-3, with 7 bases fitting TRBD1. This TCR was sampled from a man aged 18 to 30 who received the YFV17D yellow fever vaccine. CDR3 in DNA: TGTGCCAGCAGTTCTTCCGGGACAGCTTTTCGGGCCCAGCATTTT. It translates to CASSSSGTAFRAQHF.